This T cell receptor (beta chain) came from a study of T-cell reconstitution after alpha-beta-depleted transplantation in children. Per germline, CDR1 SGHVS and CDR2 FNYEAQ. The length of the CDR3 is 12 residues. Trimming took off 3 bases at V and 9 bases at J, with 9 bases between the two ends. TCRbeta library preparation incorporated unique molecular identifiers. TCRdb processed the PCR reads anew with MiXCR; each CDR3 protein has one entry. The repertoire holds about 540,000 distinct CDR3 sequences, with 18% as singletons. The sample in question was PBMCs from the stem cell graft donor, obtained from the stem cell graft. The rearrangement uses TRBV7-6 and TRBJ2-1; D remains unclear. This clonotype was obtained from a human donor who donated a stem cell graft to a child with acute lymphoblastic leukemia. The CDR3 DNA follows: TGTGCCAGCAGCTTCTCGGCGGCTGAGCAGTTCTTC. Protein sequence: CASSFSAAEQFF.